Shown below are 24 T cell receptor beta chains from a single sample sequenced in a study of siplizumab effects on memory and regulatory T cells. Sequencing used immunoSEQ multiplex PCR; TCRdb keeps in-frame clones, though not all of them. The sample contains about 110,000 clones, about 90% of which appear only once. Material: Tregs sorted from blood. The source of these receptors is a human donor in good health.

This sequence joins TRBV11-3 and TRBJ2-3; D not certain. V shed 4 bases and J shed 5 bases, with 7 bases lying between them. Per germline, CDR1 SGHNT and CDR2 YENEEA. The CDR3 sequence is 12 residues long. DNA for the CDR3: TGTGCCAGCAGCTCGTCAAGAGATACGCAGTATTTT. It encodes CASSSSRDTQYF. Filled out from reference TRBV11-3 and TRBJ2-3, the complete variable domain reads EAGVVQSPRYKIIEKKQPVAFWCNPISGHNTLYWYLQNLGQGPELLIRYENEEAVDDSQLPKDRFSAERLKGVDSTLKIQPAELGDSAVYLCASSSSRDTQYFGPGTRLTVL.

The chain uses TRBV10-3 and TRBJ2-3, with 7 positions matching TRBD2. J lost 3 bases, V lost 8 bases, and 8 bases had no gene match. This CDR3 region has 14 residues. CDR1 is ENHRY and CDR2 is SYGVKD in the germline V gene. The DNA for the CDR3 is TGTGCCATCCTCTCCGGACTAGTGACAGATACGCAGTATTTT. Translation gives CAILSGLVTDTQYF.

The V and J genes are TRBV25-1 and TRBJ2-7; 11 nucleotides agree with TRBD1. Germline V gene sequence: CDR1 MGHDK, CDR2 SYGVNS. This CDR3 has 13 amino acids. The V gene end was trimmed by 9 bases and the J gene end by 5 bases; junction bases not matched to a gene: 6. The CDR3 spells CASLGQGDHEQYF. CDR3 in DNA: TGTGCCAGTCTGGGACAGGGGGACCACGAGCAGTACTTC.

Turning to this clone: Other DNA variants within this sample encode the same CDR3. The CDR3 bases are TGCGCCAGCAGCTTGGGTGGGTACGAGCAGTACTTC. Protein sequence: CASSLGGYEQYF. The chain is built from TRBV5-1 and TRBJ2-7; D uncertain. Germline V gene lookup returns CDR1 SGHRS and CDR2 YFSETQ. Trimming took off 0 bases at V and 4 bases at J, with 5 bases between the two ends. The CDR3 is 12 residues long.

As for this clone: One junction end disagrees with the germline gene, perhaps due to a read error. This chain connects TRBV19 to TRBJ2-1; D is possibly TRBD2 (6 bases). Germline-derived CDR1 and CDR2 are LNHDA and SQIVND (reference sequence). The CDR3 is 12 residues long. The CDR3 DNA follows: TGTTCCAGTAGTCATATTGGGACTTTTCAGTTCTTC. It is translated as CSSSHIGTFQFF. Full variable domain (missing parts from reference TRBV19 and TRBJ2-1): DGGITQSPKYLFRKEGQNVTLSCEQNLNHDAMYWYRQDPGQGLRLIYYSQIVNDFQKGDIAEGYSVSREKKESFPLTVTSAQKNPTAFYLCSSSHIGTFQFFGPGTRLTVL.

As concerns this clone: This CDR3 is also generated by other DNA sequences in the sample. V is TRBV2 and J is TRBJ2-3, with a weak D call TRBD2 (6 bases). Trimming left V 6 bases short and J 0 bases short, with 13 bases between. CDR1 SNHLY and CDR2 FYNNEI come from the germline V gene. This CDR3 has 15 residues. This CDR3 reads CASSFSGSSTDTQYF. CDR3 coding DNA: TGTGCCAGCAGCTTCAGCGGGTCTAGCACAGATACGCAGTATTTT.

The chain employs TRBV18 and TRBJ2-2, with 7 bases matching TRBD2. The CDR3 sequence is 15 residues long. Trimming removed 3 bases from V and 3 bases from J; junction bases left unmatched: 4. The germline V gene encodes CDR1 KGHSH and CDR2 LQKENI. The CDR3 is CASSPASGDTGELFF. The CDR3 bases are TGTGCCAGCTCACCGGCTAGCGGCGACACCGGGGAGCTGTTTTTT.

This rearrangement joins TRBV7-6 to TRBJ2-5, with TRBD1 matching over 8 bases. This CDR3 is 15 amino acids long. The J segment lost 4 bases and the V segment lost 7 bases, leaving 11 bases of the junction unmatched. In germline, CDR1 is SGHVS, CDR2 FNYEAQ. The CDR3 region has the DNA TGTGCCAGCACCGCTCGACAGGGGCGAGGAGAGACCCAGTACTTC. Residues: CASTARQGRGETQYF. The variable domain in full, completed from reference TRBV7-6 and TRBJ2-5, reads GAGVSQSPRYKVTKRGQDVALRCDPISGHVSLYWYRQALGQGPEFLTYFNYEAQQDKSGLPNDRFSAERPEGSISTLTIQRTEQRDSAMYRCASTARQGRGETQYFGPGTRLLVL.

This chain links TRBV29-1 with TRBJ1-2; 9 nucleotides match TRBD1. V lost 7 bases, J lost 4 bases, and 4 bases stayed unmatched. This CDR3 is built from 12 residues. Germline V gene data show CDR1 as SQVTM and CDR2 as ANQGSEA. CDR3 residues: CSAGQGSYGYTF. The CDR3 nucleotides are TGCAGCGCGGGACAGGGATCCTATGGCTACACCTTC.

The chain carries TRBV15 and TRBJ2-5, with a possible D match to TRBD1 (6 bases). The CDR3 contains 16 residues. V was cut by 1 base and J by 0 bases, with 12 bases left in between. Germline CDR1 LNHNV, CDR2 YYDKDF (reference sequence). The CDR3 bases are TGTGCCACCAGCAGAGTTTATGGACAGCACCAAGAGACCCAGTACTTC. Residues: CATSRVYGQHQETQYF.

V gene TRBV5-1 combines with J gene TRBJ2-1; 10 positions agree with TRBD1. Per germline, CDR1 SGHRS and CDR2 YFSETQ. The J segment lost 1 base and the V segment lost 3 bases, leaving 4 bases of the junction unmatched. The CDR3 runs to 16 residues. The CDR3: CASSSTGGWSYNEQFF. CDR3 coding DNA: TGCGCCAGCAGCTCGACAGGGGGCTGGTCCTACAATGAGCAGTTCTTC.

The genes are TRBV18 and TRBJ2-5, with D unclear. The V gene lost 2 bases and the J gene lost 5 bases, with 12 bases spanning the gap. Germline values: CDR1 KGHSH, CDR2 LQKENI. There are 14 residues in the CDR3. CDR3 DNA: TGTGCCAGCTCACCAGGGTCGAGTGGGGAGACCCAGTACTTC. This codes for CASSPGSSGETQYF.

The chain links TRBV15 to TRBJ2-6; the D gene is possibly TRBD2 (5 bases). V was trimmed by 3 bases and J by 1 base, leaving 13 bases between them. The CDR3 is 17 amino acids. The germline CDR1 and CDR2 sequences are LNHNV and YYDKDF (reference sequence). The CDR3 DNA sequence: TGTGCCACCAGCAGGGTCCCCTGGGAGTCTGGGGCCAACGTCCTGACTTTC. As protein: CATSRVPWESGANVLTF.

This rearrangement joins TRBV19 to TRBJ1-3; D remains unclear. The CDR3 totals 15 residues. CDR1 LNHDA and CDR2 SQIVND come from the germline V gene (reference sequence). V shed 6 bases and J shed 0 bases, with 12 bases lying between them. In nucleotides, the CDR3 is TGTGCCAGTAGGATGGACCGGTACTCTGGAAACACCATATATTTT. Its protein product is CASRMDRYSGNTIYF. Together with reference TRBV19 and TRBJ1-3, the CDR3 gives the full variable domain: DGGITQSPKYLFRKEGQNVTLSCEQNLNHDAMYWYRQDPGQGLRLIYYSQIVNDFQKGDIAEGYSVSREKKESFPLTVTSAQKNPTAFYLCASRMDRYSGNTIYFGEGSWLTVV.

Turning to this clone: Other DNA sequences in the same sample also yield this CDR3. The V gene is TRBV18, the J gene TRBJ1-5; D perhaps matches TRBD1 (5 bases). V was clipped by 3 bases and J by 5 bases, with 8 bases between them. Per germline, CDR1 KGHSH and CDR2 LQKENI. The CDR3 length is 13 residues. The CDR3 spells CASSPGVDQPQHF. CDR3 sequence (DNA): TGTGCCAGCTCACCGGGGGTAGATCAGCCCCAGCATTTT.

V is TRBV6-1 and J is TRBJ2-7; 9 bases are shared with TRBD1. The length of the CDR3 is 14 residues. The trim removed 6 bases at V and 3 bases at J, leaving 6 bases unmatched. From germline, CDR1 is MNHNS and CDR2 SASEGT. The CDR3 bases are TGTGCCAGCAGATCCCTGACAGGGGGCTACGAGCAGTACTTC. Its protein is CASRSLTGGYEQYF.

V is TRBV6-1 and J is TRBJ1-5; tentatively, D is TRBD1 (6 bases). This CDR3 contains 15 residues. V was cut by 6 bases and J by 2 bases, with 14 bases left in between. Germline lookup yields CDR1 MNHNS and CDR2 SASEGT. Here the CDR3 reads CASRRDTQGNQPQHF. The CDR3 DNA reads TGTGCCAGCAGGAGGGACACCCAGGGCAATCAGCCCCAGCATTTT.

CDR3 nucleotide sequence: TGTGCCAGCAGCTTAGATTCAGGGTTGAACTATGGCTACACCTTC. Translated, it gives CASSLDSGLNYGYTF. J is TRBJ1-2 and V is TRBV11-2; maybe TRBD1 (5 bases). The ends were cut back, 0 bases at V and 2 bases at J, with 10 bases in the middle. The CDR3 is 15 amino acids. Germline assignment: CDR1 SGHAT and CDR2 FQNNGV.

This clone was detected once. This chain joins TRBV29-1 and TRBJ2-7; 9 nucleotides align to TRBD2. The CDR3 has 14 residues. Trimming took 5 bases from V and 3 from J; bases not matched to a gene: 8. CDR1 is SQVTM and CDR2 is ANQGSEA in the germline V gene. Here the CDR3 DNA reads TGCAGCGTTTCTTACGGGACTAGCTTCTACGAGCAGTACTTC. It encodes CSVSYGTSFYEQYF.

In its sample, this clone ranks as medium-sized (0.01 to 0.1%). Other DNA sequences from this sample encode an identical CDR3 as well. The chain recombines TRBV5-1 with TRBJ1-1, with 7 bases aligning to TRBD1. Germline CDR1 reads SGHRS; CDR2 reads YFSETQ. With 4 bases clipped from V and 1 base from J, the junction kept 4 bases outside the gene matches. The CDR3 runs to 14 residues. In DNA form, the CDR3 reads TGCGCCAGCAGCCCTGGGACAGCGAACACTGAAGCTTTCTTT. Its translation: CASSPGTANTEAFF.

The chain links TRBV29-1 to TRBJ2-7, with D possibly being TRBD2 (6 bases). V gave up 7 bases and J gave up 7 bases, with 20 bases separating them. CDR1 and CDR2 (germline): SQVTM, ANQGSEA. The CDR3 length is 13 residues. Written as DNA, the CDR3 is TGCAGCGCCGGGACGGGGGTATCGCGGGAGCAGTACTTC. Amino acid sequence: CSAGTGVSREQYF.

This clone was observed a single time. This chain connects TRBV2 to TRBJ1-3; a weak D match, TRBD1 (5 bases). CDR1 is SNHLY and CDR2 is FYNNEI in the germline V gene. This CDR3 comprises 15 residues. Deletions cut 6 bases from V and 5 bases from J, with 17 bases between. The CDR3 loop reads CASSEEWTRRNTIYF. CDR3 bases: TGTGCCAGCAGCGAGGAGTGGACAAGACGAAACACCATATATTTT.

V is TRBV19 and J is TRBJ2-5, with 10 positions matching TRBD1. Germline trimming cut 4 bases from V and 4 bases from J; bases unmatched to any gene: 0. The CDR3 sequence is 13 residues long. The germline CDR1 and CDR2 sequences are LNHDA and SQIVND (reference sequence). The CDR3 protein is CASSRDRGETQYF. The CDR3 DNA follows: TGTGCCAGTAGTAGGGACAGGGGAGAGACCCAGTACTTC.

The chain combines TRBV19 with TRBJ2-7, with D unresolved. Germline V gene sequence: CDR1 LNHDA, CDR2 SQIVND (reference sequence). Trimming removed 4 bases from V and 1 base from J, with 8 bases in between. There are 13 residues in the CDR3. CDR3 protein: CASSKTVSYEQYF. Here the CDR3 DNA reads TGTGCCAGTAGTAAGACCGTTTCCTACGAGCAGTACTTC. Variable domain in full (rest from reference TRBV19 and TRBJ2-7): DGGITQSPKYLFRKEGQNVTLSCEQNLNHDAMYWYRQDPGQGLRLIYYSQIVNDFQKGDIAEGYSVSREKKESFPLTVTSAQKNPTAFYLCASSKTVSYEQYFGPGTRLTVT.